These 30 T cell receptor beta chains share one sample of origin, sequenced in a study of T cell responses to AZD1222 COVID-19 vaccine (dated by TCRdb to about 2021). The time point label here, explained by the study, means: about 28 days (+/-7) after the second vaccine dose. The library was made by the immunoSEQ multiplex PCR assay. What TCRdb holds here is the immuneACCESS table cut down to in-frame rearrangements. Part of the clones is not present; checked against another copy, under half of the missing clones reflect an unresolved V gene, and the others are unexplained. The sample records just over 150,000 clones, about nine tenths of which are singletons. The ten largest account for about a tenth of the sample. This material consisted of peripheral blood, taken 28 days after the second AZD1222 dose. These receptors came from an adult who received the AZD1222 COVID-19 vaccine.

The V gene is TRBV5-4, the J gene TRBJ1-2, with 7 bases that match TRBD1. The germline gives CDR1 SGHNT, CDR2 YYREEE (reference sequence). The CDR3 contains 15 residues. V lost 3 bases and J lost 4; bases outside the gene matches: 9. The CDR3 is CASSSSGGWGYGYTF. Here the CDR3 DNA reads TGTGCCAGCAGCTCCTCAGGGGGTTGGGGCTATGGCTACACCTTC.

The V gene is TRBV7-2, the J gene TRBJ2-7; TRBD2 might be the D (5 bases). Germline V gene sequence: CDR1 SGHTA, CDR2 FQGNSA. The length of the CDR3 is 13 residues. Trimming removed 6 bases from V and 7 bases from J, with 16 bases in between. For the CDR3, the DNA is TGTGCCAGCAGGTCAACTAGATCTCTGGAGCAGTACTTC. This gives the protein CASRSTRSLEQYF.

Comments on this clone: One end of the junction fails to match germline, which may point to a read error. This chain joins TRBV27 and TRBJ2-1; 12 nucleotides align to TRBD2. The CDR3 consists of 14 residues. CDR1 is MNHEY, CDR2 SMNVEV, per germline (reference sequence). DNA for the CDR3: TGTGCCAGCAGCGGGACTAGCGGGTACAATGGGCAGTTCTTC. This encodes CASSGTSGYNGQFF.

V is TRBV7-2 and J is TRBJ2-5, with 7 bases lining up with TRBD2. CDR3 length: 15 amino acids. Unmatched junction bases numbered 6, after V lost 1 base and J lost 4 bases. In germline, CDR1 is SGHTA, CDR2 FQGNSA. CDR3 coding DNA: TGTGCCAGCAGCTTAGGGGGCGGGAGCGGAGAGACCCAGTACTTC. The encoded protein is CASSLGGGSGETQYF.

In this sample, this clone turned up once. V gene TRBV21-1 combines with J gene TRBJ2-1; TRBD2, the table's D call, lacks a check against the DNA. TRBV21-1 is assigned pseudogene status. The CDR3 covers 20 residues. The chain's CDR3 is CASSFRSGTSGFPPGEEQFF. The CDR3 DNA is TGTGCCAGCAGCTTCCGATCCGGGACTAGCGGGTTCCCTCCGGGGGAGGAGCAGTTCTTC.

The V gene is TRBV12-3 or TRBV12-4, the J gene TRBJ1-3; D remains unclear. CDR3 size: 12 residues. Trimming pared 5 bases from V and 4 bases from J, leaving 6 bases between. The CDR3 spells CASSATGNTIYF. CDR3 sequence (DNA): TGTGCCAGCAGTGCCACAGGAAACACCATATATTTT.

The chain employs TRBV28 and TRBJ1-5; no clear D. V shed 10 bases and J shed 7 bases, with 14 bases lying between them. Germline V gene sequence: CDR1 MDHEN, CDR2 SYDVKM. The CDR3 sequence is 12 residues long. CDR3 DNA sequence: TGTGCCATGGGGAACCCCCCACAGCCCCAGCATTTT. Translation gives CAMGNPPQPQHF.

The CDR3 DNA reads as TGTGCCTGGAGTGAAGGGGACCACACGACGGGAGGCTACACCTTC. This gives the protein CAWSEGDHTTGGYTF. This chain links TRBV30 with TRBJ1-2; maybe TRBD1 (5 bases). Germline lookup yields CDR1 GTSNPN and CDR2 SVGIG (reference sequence). The V end lost 1 base, the J end lost 8 bases, and 20 bases lay between the germline ends. CDR3 length: 15 amino acids.

This clone was recorded once. The gene calls are TRBV14 and TRBJ2-2; 7 bases map to TRBD1. V dropped 4 bases and J dropped 1; count of bases not matched to a gene: 9. Germline CDR1 is SGHDN and CDR2 is FVKESK. The length of the CDR3 is 17 residues. CDR3 DNA: TGTGCCAGCAGCCCAGATGCCGGGACAGAGAACACCGGGGAGCTGTTTTTT. It codes for CASSPDAGTENTGELFF.

This clone was observed a single time. The chain couples TRBV7-2 to TRBJ1-5, with D perhaps matching TRBD1 (5 bases). Trimming took 2 bases from V and 1 from J, leaving 9 bases between them. The germline CDR1 and CDR2 sequences are SGHTA and FQGNSA. There are 15 residues in the CDR3. Written as DNA, the CDR3 is TGTGCCAGCAGCTTATGGCAGGGCAGCAATCAGCCCCAGCATTTT. Translation gives CASSLWQGSNQPQHF. Full variable domain (remainder filled in from reference TRBV7-2 and TRBJ1-5): GAGVSQSPSNKVTEKGKDVELRCDPISGHTALYWYRQSLGQGLEFLIYFQGNSAPDKSGLPSDRFSAERTGGSVSTLTIQRTQQEDSAVYLCASSLWQGSNQPQHFGDGTRLSIL.

The chain has TRBV6-4 and TRBJ2-7; 7 bases are a match to TRBD2. This CDR3 is built from 14 residues. With 6 bases clipped from V and 3 bases from J, the junction kept 8 bases outside the gene matches. From germline, CDR1 is MRHNA and CDR2 SNTAGT. The CDR3 reads CASSSTGTNYEQYF. CDR3 nucleotides: TGTGCCAGCAGCTCCACCGGGACTAACTACGAGCAGTACTTC.

The genes are TRBV7-9 and TRBJ2-2, with D uncertain. The V gene's germline CDR1 is SEHNR and CDR2 FQNEAQ (reference sequence). Trimming removed 3 bases from V and 3 bases from J, with 5 bases in between. This CDR3 is 13 amino acids long. The DNA for the CDR3 is TGTGCCAGCAGCTTCAGCTACACCGGGGAGCTGTTTTTT. Its translation is CASSFSYTGELFF.

The CDR3 loop reads CASSPHTDSVTNEKLFF. The CDR3 nucleotides read TGTGCCAGCAGCCCCCATACGGACAGCGTGACTAATGAAAAACTGTTTTTT. The chain carries TRBV28 and TRBJ1-4; TRBD1 is a possible D gene (6 bases). This CDR3 has 17 residues. Germline V lookup: CDR1 MDHEN, CDR2 SYDVKM. The V end lost 6 bases, the J end lost 2 bases, and 19 bases lay between the germline ends.

The V call is TRBV7-8, the J call TRBJ1-1; D ambiguous. Germline values: CDR1 SGHVS, CDR2 FQNEAQ. Trimming pared 3 bases from V and 0 bases from J, leaving 8 bases between. The CDR3 has 14 amino acids. CDR3 sequence reads: CASSFGQLNTEAFF. In DNA, the CDR3 is TGTGCCAGCAGCTTCGGCCAGTTGAACACTGAAGCTTTCTTT.

The chain couples TRBV29-1 to TRBJ1-3, with D hard to call. Germline CDR1 is SQVTM and CDR2 is ANQGSEA. CDR3 length equals 12 residues. V was cut by 5 bases and J by 0 bases, with 5 bases left in between. The chain's CDR3 is CSVQVSGNTIYF. CDR3 nucleotides: TGCAGCGTTCAAGTCTCTGGAAACACCATATATTTT.

The V and J genes are TRBV9 and TRBJ2-2; D unclear. The CDR3 has 14 residues. The ends were cut back, 0 bases at V and 5 bases at J, with 8 bases in the middle. The germline CDR1 and CDR2 sequences are SGDLS and YYNGEE. The CDR3 here is CASSVGLGTGELFF. In nucleotides, the CDR3 is TGTGCCAGCAGCGTAGGGCTAGGTACCGGGGAGCTGTTTTTT.

The CDR3 coding sequence is TGTGCCAGCAGTTTGAACCAGGAAACACCCCTCCACTTT. Its translation is CASSLNQETPLHF. The chain joins TRBV12-3 or TRBV12-4 to TRBJ1-6; D unresolved. The CDR3 covers 13 residues. Trimming pared 3 bases from V and 11 bases from J, leaving 11 bases between.

The V and J genes are TRBV4-3 and TRBJ1-1, with D tentatively TRBD1 (5 bases). The CDR3 is made up of 16 amino acids. The V gene's germline CDR1 is LGHNA and CDR2 YSLEER. Deletions cut 1 base from V and 1 base from J, with 13 bases between. The CDR3 coding sequence is TGCGCCAGCAGCCAAGTATCCCCAGGGCCGAACACTGAAGCTTTCTTT. Translation: CASSQVSPGPNTEAFF.

The rearrangement uses TRBV15 and TRBJ2-2; possible D gene TRBD1, 5 bases. Germline V gene lookup returns CDR1 LNHNV and CDR2 YYDKDF (reference sequence). This CDR3 has 15 residues. Trimming cost V 0 bases and J 4 bases, with 9 bases left between them. CDR3 coding DNA: TGTGCCACCAGCAGAGATCGTAGGGGCACCGGGGAGCTGTTTTTT. Its translation: CATSRDRRGTGELFF.

The rearrangement joins TRBV11-2 to TRBJ2-2; D is possibly TRBD1 or TRBD2 (5 bases each). The CDR3 totals 15 residues. The V end was cut by 3 bases, the J end by 0 bases, with 8 bases between. Per germline, CDR1 SGHAT and CDR2 FQNNGV. The DNA of the CDR3 is TGTGCCAGCAGCTTCGGGGCTGCGAACACCGGGGAGCTGTTTTTT. As protein: CASSFGAANTGELFF.

This clone was detected a few times. This rearrangement joins TRBV5-1 to TRBJ1-4; maybe TRBD1 (6 bases). Germline lookup yields CDR1 SGHRS and CDR2 YFSETQ. V gave up 4 bases and J gave up 0 bases, with 10 bases separating them. The CDR3 length is 15 residues. CDR3 region: CASSGGTPTNEKLFF. The CDR3 coding sequence is TGCGCCAGCAGCGGAGGGACACCAACTAATGAAAAACTGTTTTTT.

This chain links TRBV7-2 with TRBJ2-1; D is undetermined. The germline gives CDR1 SGHTA, CDR2 FQGNSA. CDR3 length: 13 residues. V lost 1 base to trimming and J lost 9 bases, with 10 bases between them. The CDR3 reads CASSLVLGFEQFF. The CDR3 DNA sequence: TGTGCCAGCAGCTTAGTCTTGGGGTTTGAGCAGTTCTTC.

The J gene is TRBJ1-1, the V gene TRBV5-1; D uncertain. CDR1 SGHRS and CDR2 YFSETQ come from the germline V gene. V was clipped by 3 bases and J by 3 bases, with 9 bases between them. The CDR3 extends over 13 amino acids. The CDR3: CASSSRRDTEAFF. In nucleotides, the CDR3 is TGCGCCAGCAGCTCGAGGAGGGACACTGAAGCTTTCTTT.

The sample holds a few counts of this clone. The chain employs TRBV7-9 and TRBJ1-1, with 7 bases identical to TRBD1. The CDR3 consists of 13 residues. V was clipped by 8 bases and J by 6 bases; unmatched bases: 9. Germline V CDR1 and CDR2: SEHNR, FQNEAQ (reference sequence). Here the CDR3 reads CASLLIGGSEAFF. The CDR3 coding sequence is TGTGCCAGCCTCTTAATAGGGGGCTCTGAAGCTTTCTTT.

The rearrangement uses TRBV7-2 and TRBJ2-1, with D uncertain. Germline-derived CDR1 and CDR2 are SGHTA and FQGNSA. The CDR3 is 14 residues long. V was cut by 1 base and J by 4 bases, with 8 bases left in between. CDR3 coding DNA: TGTGCCAGCAGCTTAGGTCGGCAGTACAATGAGCAGTTCTTC. Translation: CASSLGRQYNEQFF. Looking up the rest from reference TRBV7-2 and TRBJ2-1 gives the full variable domain: GAGVSQSPSNKVTEKGKDVELRCDPISGHTALYWYRQSLGQGLEFLIYFQGNSAPDKSGLPSDRFSAERTGGSVSTLTIQRTQQEDSAVYLCASSLGRQYNEQFFGPGTRLTVL.

V usage is TRBV28 and J usage is TRBJ1-2, with 10 bases identical to TRBD1. There are 15 residues in the CDR3. CDR1 MDHEN and CDR2 SYDVKM come from the germline V gene. Trimming cost V 3 bases and J 5 bases; bases outside gene matches: 6. CDR3 coding DNA: TGTGCCAGCAGTTTTGTCGGACAGGGGGGGTATGGCTACACCTTC. Residues: CASSFVGQGGYGYTF.

The V gene is TRBV5-4, the J gene TRBJ1-4; the match to TRBD1 covers 8 bases. The CDR3 spans 16 residues. From germline, CDR1 is SGHNT and CDR2 YYREEE (reference sequence). Unmatched junction bases numbered 9, after V lost 0 bases and J lost 8 bases. Here the CDR3 reads CASSLGGQVLGEKLFF. CDR3 nucleotide sequence: TGTGCCAGCAGCTTGGGGGGACAGGTCCTTGGAGAAAAACTGTTTTTT.

The chain employs TRBV2 and TRBJ1-5; 9 nucleotides align to TRBD1. Per germline, CDR1 SNHLY and CDR2 FYNNEI. The J segment lost 2 bases and the V segment lost 8 bases, leaving 4 bases of the junction unmatched. The CDR3 is 14 residues long. DNA of the CDR3: TGTGCCAGCTCAAGGGACAGGGGCAATCAGCCCCAGCATTTT. Its translation is CASSRDRGNQPQHF.

The chain employs TRBV19 and TRBJ2-7, with 12 bases matching TRBD2. The germline V gene encodes CDR1 LNHDA and CDR2 SQIVND (reference sequence). V trimming: 9 bases; J trimming: 2 bases; junction bases outside the gene matches: 2. The CDR3 covers 13 residues. The CDR3 bases are TGTGCCAGCCGGACTAGCGGGACCTACGAGCAGTACTTC. As protein: CASRTSGTYEQYF.

This chain uses TRBV18 with TRBJ2-2, with a weak D call TRBD1 (5 bases). V was shortened by 1 base and J by 3 bases, with 12 bases between the two germline ends. Per germline, CDR1 KGHSH and CDR2 LQKENI. The CDR3 runs to 16 residues. In DNA form, the CDR3 reads TGTGCCAGCTCACCACAACAGGCGAAGGACACCGGGGAGCTGTTTTTT. It yields the protein CASSPQQAKDTGELFF.